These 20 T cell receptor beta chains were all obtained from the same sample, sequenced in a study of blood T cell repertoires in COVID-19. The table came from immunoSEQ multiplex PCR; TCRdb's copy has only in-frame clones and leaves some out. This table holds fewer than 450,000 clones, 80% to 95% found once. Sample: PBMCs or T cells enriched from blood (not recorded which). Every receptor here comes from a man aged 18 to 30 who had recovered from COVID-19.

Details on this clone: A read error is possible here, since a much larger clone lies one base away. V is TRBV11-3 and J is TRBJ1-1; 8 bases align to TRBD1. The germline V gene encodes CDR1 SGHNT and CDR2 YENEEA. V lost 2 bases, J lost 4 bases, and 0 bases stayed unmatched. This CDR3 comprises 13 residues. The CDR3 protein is CASSLTGGTEAFF. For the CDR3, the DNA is TGTGCCAGCAGCTTAACAGGGGGCACTGAAGCTTTCTTT.

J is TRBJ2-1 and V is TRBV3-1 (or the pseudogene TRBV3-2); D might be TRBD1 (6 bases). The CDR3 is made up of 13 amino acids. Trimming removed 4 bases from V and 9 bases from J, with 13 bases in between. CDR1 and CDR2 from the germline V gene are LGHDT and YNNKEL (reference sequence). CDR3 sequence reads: CASSLQGGREQFF. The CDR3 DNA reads TGTGCCAGCAGCCTACAGGGTGGACGTGAGCAGTTCTTC.

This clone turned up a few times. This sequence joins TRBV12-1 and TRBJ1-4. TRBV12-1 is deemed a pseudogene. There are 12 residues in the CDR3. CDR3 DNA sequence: TGTGCCAGCAGTCGGGAGAATGAAAAACTGTTTTTT. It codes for CASSRENEKLFF.

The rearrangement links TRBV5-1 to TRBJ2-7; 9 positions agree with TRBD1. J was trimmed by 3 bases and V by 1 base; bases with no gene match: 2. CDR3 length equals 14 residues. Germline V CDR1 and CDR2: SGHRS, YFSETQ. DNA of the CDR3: TGCGCCAGCAGCTTGACAGGGGGCTTCTACGAGCAGTACTTC. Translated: CASSLTGGFYEQYF.

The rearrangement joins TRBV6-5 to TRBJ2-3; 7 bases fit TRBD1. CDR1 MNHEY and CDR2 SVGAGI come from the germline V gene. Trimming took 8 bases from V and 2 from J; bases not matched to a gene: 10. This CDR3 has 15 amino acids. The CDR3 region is CASSSGQADTDTQYF. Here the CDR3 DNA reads TGTGCCAGCTCCTCCGGACAGGCGGACACAGATACGCAGTATTTT.

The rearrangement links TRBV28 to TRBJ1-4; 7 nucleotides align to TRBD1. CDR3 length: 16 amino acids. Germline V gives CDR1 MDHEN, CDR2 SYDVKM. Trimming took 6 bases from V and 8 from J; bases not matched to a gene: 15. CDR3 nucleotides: TGTGCCAGCAGCCGACCCTCAGGGGGTGTGAGAGAAAAACTGTTTTTT. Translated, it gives CASSRPSGGVREKLFF.

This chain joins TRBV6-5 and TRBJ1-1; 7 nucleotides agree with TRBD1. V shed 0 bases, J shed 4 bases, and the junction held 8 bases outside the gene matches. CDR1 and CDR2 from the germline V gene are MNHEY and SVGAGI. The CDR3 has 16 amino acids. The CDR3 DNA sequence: TGTGCCAGCAGTTACTCGATTCTTGCAGGGGGCACTGAAGCTTTCTTT. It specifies CASSYSILAGGTEAFF.

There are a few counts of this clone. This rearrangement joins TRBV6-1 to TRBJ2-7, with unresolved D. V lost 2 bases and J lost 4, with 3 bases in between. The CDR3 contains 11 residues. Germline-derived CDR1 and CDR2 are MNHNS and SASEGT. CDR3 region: CASSETYEQYF. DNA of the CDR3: TGTGCCAGCAGTGAAACTTACGAGCAGTACTTC.

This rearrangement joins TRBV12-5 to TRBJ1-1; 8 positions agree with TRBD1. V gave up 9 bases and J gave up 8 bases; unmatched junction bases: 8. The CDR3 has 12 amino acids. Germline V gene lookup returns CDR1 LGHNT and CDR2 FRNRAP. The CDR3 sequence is CASGTGEKEAFF. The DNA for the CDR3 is TGTGCTAGCGGGACAGGCGAAAAAGAAGCTTTCTTT. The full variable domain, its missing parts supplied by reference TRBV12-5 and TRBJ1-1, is DARVTQTPRHKVTEMGQEVTMRCQPILGHNTVFWYRQTMMQGLELLAYFRNRAPLDDSGMPKDRFSAEMPDATLATLKIQPSEPRDSAVYFCASGTGEKEAFFGQGTRLTVV.

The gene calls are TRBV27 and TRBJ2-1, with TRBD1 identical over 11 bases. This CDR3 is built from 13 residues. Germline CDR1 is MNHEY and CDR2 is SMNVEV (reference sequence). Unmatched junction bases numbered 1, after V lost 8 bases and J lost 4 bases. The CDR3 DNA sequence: TGTGCCAGCCGGGACAGGGGGTACAATGAGCAGTTCTTC. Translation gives CASRDRGYNEQFF.

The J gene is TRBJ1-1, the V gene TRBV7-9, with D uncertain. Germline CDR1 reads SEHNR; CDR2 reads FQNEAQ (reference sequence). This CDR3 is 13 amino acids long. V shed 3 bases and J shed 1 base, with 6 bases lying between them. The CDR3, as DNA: TGTGCCAGCAGCTTTACTGGGAACACTGAAGCTTTCTTT. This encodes CASSFTGNTEAFF.

The CDR3 DNA follows: TGTGCCAGCAGCACCCGACAGGGCTTGGACACAGATACGCAGTATTTT. Residues: CASSTRQGLDTDTQYF. The chain combines TRBV7-9 with TRBJ2-3; TRBD1 aligns across 7 bases. Germline V gene sequence: CDR1 SEHNR, CDR2 FQNEAQ (reference sequence). The CDR3 runs 16 residues. V gave up 5 bases and J gave up 2 bases; unmatched junction bases: 10. Full variable domain (missing parts from reference TRBV7-9 and TRBJ2-3): DTGVSQNPRHKITKRGQNVTFRCDPISEHNRLYWYRQTLGQGPEFLTYFQNEAQLEKSRLLSDRFSAERPKGSFSTLEIQRTEQGDSAMYLCASSTRQGLDTDTQYFGPGTRLTVL.

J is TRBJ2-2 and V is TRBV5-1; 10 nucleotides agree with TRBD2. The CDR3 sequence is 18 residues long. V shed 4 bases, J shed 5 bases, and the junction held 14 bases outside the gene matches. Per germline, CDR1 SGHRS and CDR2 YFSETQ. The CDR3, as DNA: TGCGCCAGCAGCCCCGTGTCCAGCGGGAGGGCCGAGACCGGGGAGCTGTTTTTT. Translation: CASSPVSSGRAETGELFF.

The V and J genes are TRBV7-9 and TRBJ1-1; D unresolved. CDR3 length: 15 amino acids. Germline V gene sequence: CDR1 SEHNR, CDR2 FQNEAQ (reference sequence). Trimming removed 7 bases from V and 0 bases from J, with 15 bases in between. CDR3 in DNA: TGTGCCAGCACCCGAGGCGGGGAGATGAACACTGAAGCTTTCTTT. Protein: CASTRGGEMNTEAFF.

Here the CDR3 DNA reads TGTGCCAGCTCGGGCCAGACTAATGAAAAACTGTTTTTT. This gives the protein CASSGQTNEKLFF. The chain recombines TRBV18 with TRBJ1-4; D is unclear. The ends were cut back, 6 bases at V and 2 bases at J, with 7 bases in the middle. This CDR3 has 13 amino acids. Germline V gives CDR1 KGHSH, CDR2 LQKENI.

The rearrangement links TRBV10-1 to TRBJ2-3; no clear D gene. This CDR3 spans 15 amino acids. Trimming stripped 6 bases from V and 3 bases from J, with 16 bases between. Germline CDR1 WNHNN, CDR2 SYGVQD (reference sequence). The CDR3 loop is CASSFSAGRTDTQYF. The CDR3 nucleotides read TGCGCCAGCAGCTTTTCGGCAGGTCGGACAGATACGCAGTATTTT.

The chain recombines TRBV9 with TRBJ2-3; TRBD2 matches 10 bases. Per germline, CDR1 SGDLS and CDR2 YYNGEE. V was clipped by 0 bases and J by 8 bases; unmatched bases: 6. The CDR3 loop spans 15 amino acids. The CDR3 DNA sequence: TGTGCCAGCAGCGTAGGAGGGACTAGCGAGGTTACGCAGTATTTT. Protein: CASSVGGTSEVTQYF.

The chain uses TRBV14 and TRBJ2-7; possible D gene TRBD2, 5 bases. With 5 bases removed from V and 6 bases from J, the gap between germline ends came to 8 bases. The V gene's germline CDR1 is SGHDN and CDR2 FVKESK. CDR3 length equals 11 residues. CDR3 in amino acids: CASSVRGEQYF. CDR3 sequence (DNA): TGTGCCAGCAGCGTCCGGGGCGAGCAGTACTTC.

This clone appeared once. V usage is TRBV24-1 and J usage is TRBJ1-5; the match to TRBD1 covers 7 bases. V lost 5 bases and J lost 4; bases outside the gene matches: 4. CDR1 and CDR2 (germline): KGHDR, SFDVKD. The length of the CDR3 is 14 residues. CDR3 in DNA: TGTGCCACCAGTGGGGACAGTCAGAATCAGCCCCAGCATTTT. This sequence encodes CATSGDSQNQPQHF.

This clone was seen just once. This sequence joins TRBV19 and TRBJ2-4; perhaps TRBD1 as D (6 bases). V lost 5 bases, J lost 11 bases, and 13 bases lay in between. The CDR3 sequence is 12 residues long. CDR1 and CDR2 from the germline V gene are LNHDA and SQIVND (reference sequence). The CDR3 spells CASSQGSWVQYF. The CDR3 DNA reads TGTGCCAGTAGTCAGGGGAGTTGGGTTCAGTACTTC.